This T cell receptor beta chain was retrieved from a study of human T cells and chemical hapten exposure. TCRdb reanalysed the RACE reads using MiXCR and keeps one entry per CDR3 protein. The table includes about 40,000 distinct CDR3 sequences, around 3% detected once. Many counts were recorded for this clonotype. Time point in this sample: patch test 2, 6 weeks after DPC sensitization. The treatment: therapeutic diphenylcyclopropenone sensitization with weekly scalp DPC. V lost 3 bases to trimming and J lost 5 bases, with 9 bases between them. The CDR3 has 14 amino acids. CDR1 is KGHDR, CDR2 SFDVKD, per germline.

This sample comprised whole blood, obtained in connection with sensitization to the hapten diphenylcyclopropenone (DPC). The gene calls are TRBV24-1 and TRBJ2-2; possibly TRBD1 for D (6 bases). This receptor was taken from a man between 35 and 55 years old with alopecia areata. Some clones in this sample may be carry-over from other donors' samples. CDR3 amino acids: CATSDNRETGELFF. Written as DNA, the CDR3 is TGTGCCACCAGTGATAACAGGGAAACCGGGGAGCTGTTTTTT.